This T cell receptor (beta chain) derives from a study of T cell changes during pregnancy in multiple sclerosis. Assay used: immunoSEQ multiplex PCR; TCRdb lists only in-frame clones, some missing. The data hold tens of thousands of clones, with about 91% observed a single time. The CDR3 runs 14 residues. Germline CDR1 LNHDA, CDR2 SQIVND (reference sequence). With 1 base removed from V and 4 bases from J, the gap between germline ends came to 10 bases. The receptor was isolated from a female donor with multiple sclerosis, enrolled in a pregnancy study. Here the sequenced sample was peripheral blood, taken before pregnancy. This chain joins TRBV19 and TRBJ2-5, with D perhaps matching TRBD2 (6 bases). CDR3 sequence (DNA): TGTGCCAGTAGTATAGCCGGGGGTAGAGAGACCCAGTACTTC. Residues: CASSIAGGRETQYF.